The 21 T cell receptor beta chains below come from one sample, sequenced in a study of lymphopenia after photon versus proton radiotherapy. Data came from immunoSEQ multiplex PCR; TCRdb stores just in-frame clones and leaves some out. Of about 25,000 clones listed, around 83% are singletons. The sequencing used peripheral blood, collected from a patient treated with photon-based radiotherapy. The receptors derive from a woman between 45 and 65 years old with pancreatic cancer.

This clone was observed a handful of times. The CDR3 protein is CASTATGGTGELFF. As DNA, the CDR3 is TGTGCCAGCACCGCGACAGGGGGCACCGGGGAGCTGTTTTTT. The chain uses TRBV2 and TRBJ2-2, with TRBD1 identical over 9 bases. The CDR3 runs to 14 residues. Germline CDR1 is SNHLY and CDR2 is FYNNEI. The V gene end was trimmed by 7 bases and the J gene end by 4 bases; junction bases not matched to a gene: 4.

The chain is built from TRBV7-6 and TRBJ2-1, with D unresolved. CDR3 length: 12 residues. V gave up 10 bases and J gave up 4 bases, with 11 bases separating them. Germline CDR1 reads SGHVS; CDR2 reads FNYEAQ. Here the CDR3 DNA reads TGTGCCACGGAGAGCGTTTACAATGAGCAGTTCTTC. Translating it yields CATESVYNEQFF.

The chain has TRBV27 and TRBJ2-3, with 9 nucleotides matching TRBD1. V shed 4 bases, J shed 1 base, and the junction held 6 bases outside the gene matches. Germline CDR1 MNHEY, CDR2 SMNVEV (reference sequence). The CDR3 consists of 16 residues. In DNA, the CDR3 is TGTGCCAGCAGTTCCTACAGGGGGCGTGGCACAGATACGCAGTATTTT. Translating it yields CASSSYRGRGTDTQYF.

The CDR3, as DNA: TGTGCCAGCAGTTTAAGGCTAGCGGGAGCACATGAGCAGTACTTC. As protein: CASSLRLAGAHEQYF. The V and J genes are TRBV27 and TRBJ2-7; 10 bases fit TRBD2. The CDR3 is made up of 15 amino acids. V shed 2 bases, J shed 7 bases, and the junction held 8 bases outside the gene matches. Germline-derived CDR1 and CDR2 are MNHEY and SMNVEV (reference sequence).

The chain combines TRBV7-3 with TRBJ1-1; the match to TRBD1 covers 9 bases. The trim removed 1 base at V and 5 bases at J, leaving 8 bases unmatched. The CDR3 has 16 residues. Germline lookup yields CDR1 SGHTA and CDR2 FQGTGA. The CDR3 here is CASSLMGQGRGTEAFF. The CDR3 bases are TGTGCCAGCAGCTTAATGGGACAGGGCAGGGGGACTGAAGCTTTCTTT.

The V gene is TRBV28, the J gene TRBJ1-5; 9 nucleotides match TRBD1. CDR1 is MDHEN and CDR2 is SYDVKM in the germline V gene. The CDR3 is 17 residues long. Trimming cost V 2 bases and J 7 bases; bases outside gene matches: 12. The CDR3: CASSLRGTGKRNQPQHF. The CDR3 DNA reads TGTGCCAGCAGTTTAAGGGGGACAGGGAAAAGAAACCAGCCCCAGCATTTT.

This rearrangement joins TRBV5-1 to TRBJ2-5, with 8 bases identical to TRBD1. The CDR3 totals 14 residues. Germline-derived CDR1 and CDR2 are SGHRS and YFSETQ. The junction had 4 bases not matched to a gene; V was cut back by 4 bases and J by 2 bases. The CDR3 DNA reads as TGCGCCAGCAGCGGGGGACAGGAACAAGAGACCCAGTACTTC. This sequence encodes CASSGGQEQETQYF.

J is TRBJ1-1 and V is TRBV6-1; D is unresolved. This CDR3 comprises 13 residues. CDR1 MNHNS and CDR2 SASEGT come from the germline V gene. V dropped 6 bases and J dropped 1 base, with 9 bases sitting between them. The CDR3 reads CASSLAENTEAFF. The CDR3, as DNA: TGTGCCAGCAGCCTAGCTGAGAACACTGAAGCTTTCTTT.

The V and J genes are TRBV19 and TRBJ2-7, with 7 bases aligning to TRBD2. V shed 5 bases, J shed 0 bases, and the junction held 4 bases outside the gene matches. The CDR3 has 14 residues. The germline V gene has CDR1 LNHDA and CDR2 SQIVND (reference sequence). The CDR3, as DNA: TGTGCCAGTAGTCTCGGGGGGAGCTCCTACGAGCAGTACTTC. Its protein product is CASSLGGSSYEQYF. The full variable domain, with the rest looked up from reference TRBV19 and TRBJ2-7, is DGGITQSPKYLFRKEGQNVTLSCEQNLNHDAMYWYRQDPGQGLRLIYYSQIVNDFQKGDIAEGYSVSREKKESFPLTVTSAQKNPTAFYLCASSLGGSSYEQYFGPGTRLTVT.

The V gene is TRBV30, the J gene TRBJ1-6; D is undetermined. V lost 2 bases and J lost 7, with 15 bases in between. From germline, CDR1 is GTSNPN and CDR2 SVGIG (reference sequence). This CDR3 spans 15 amino acids. This CDR3 is CAWSPVGLENSPLHF. The DNA for the CDR3 is TGTGCCTGGAGTCCGGTAGGGCTGGAGAATTCACCCCTCCACTTT.

This chain connects TRBV18 to TRBJ2-5; D remains ambiguous. The ends were cut back, 2 bases at V and 5 bases at J, with 3 bases in the middle. The CDR3 consists of 11 residues. Per the germline V gene, CDR1 is KGHSH and CDR2 is LQKENI. CDR3 sequence: CASSPKETQYF. The CDR3 DNA reads as TGTGCCAGCTCACCAAAGGAGACCCAGTACTTC.

The genes are TRBV27 and TRBJ2-1, with D unclear. Between the trimmed V and J ends, which lost 3 bases and 6 bases, there was a span of 9 bases. This CDR3 is built from 13 residues. Germline V gives CDR1 MNHEY, CDR2 SMNVEV (reference sequence). CDR3 coding DNA: TGTGCCAGCAGTTTTGGCTTGCCCAATGAGCAGTTCTTC. Translating it yields CASSFGLPNEQFF.

The J gene is TRBJ2-2, the V gene TRBV29-1; 8 bases fit TRBD1. The CDR3 runs 15 residues. Looked up from germline, CDR1 is SQVTM and CDR2 is ANQGSEA. Trimming took 4 bases from V and 6 from J; bases not matched to a gene: 10. In nucleotides, the CDR3 is TGCAGCGTTGCAAAAAGGACAGGGACGGCCGGGGAGCTGTTTTTT. The encoded protein is CSVAKRTGTAGELFF.

This chain links TRBV7-6 with TRBJ2-7, with D possibly TRBD1 on 6 matching bases. Germline-derived CDR1 and CDR2 are SGHVS and FNYEAQ. The ends were cut back, 5 bases at V and 1 base at J, with 27 bases in the middle. CDR3 length equals 19 residues. CDR3 sequence (DNA): TGTGCCAGCAGCCCGGGCGTTGGGGTGGGACATCTGGGTTCCTACGAGCAGTACTTC. It is translated as CASSPGVGVGHLGSYEQYF.

V usage is TRBV6-5 and J usage is TRBJ2-7; D is perhaps TRBD1 (6 bases). The V gene lost 6 bases and the J gene lost 0 bases, with 15 bases spanning the gap. In germline, CDR1 is MNHEY, CDR2 SVGAGI. The CDR3 loop spans 15 amino acids. The CDR3 here is CASSSQGWYSYEQYF. The CDR3 bases are TGTGCCAGCAGCTCACAGGGCTGGTACTCCTACGAGCAGTACTTC.

The V gene is TRBV6-1, the J gene TRBJ1-6, with D possibly TRBD1 on 6 matching bases. V was cut by 3 bases and J by 9 bases, with 21 bases left in between. Germline CDR1 MNHNS, CDR2 SASEGT. This CDR3 has 17 amino acids. CDR3 in DNA: TGTGCCAGCAGTGACAGGGGAATACTCGACCGGGGTTCACCCCTCCACTTT. Translating it yields CASSDRGILDRGSPLHF.

This clone was picked up a small number of times. The rearrangement uses TRBV27 and TRBJ2-2; D is unresolved. Germline V gene lookup returns CDR1 MNHEY and CDR2 SMNVEV (reference sequence). V lost 5 bases and J 4 bases, leaving 17 bases between the germline ends. The CDR3 runs to 16 residues. The CDR3 spells CASSPPSVDRTGELFF. DNA of the CDR3: TGTGCCAGCAGTCCTCCATCTGTAGACCGCACCGGGGAGCTGTTTTTT.

A word on this clone: Sequence at one end of the junction differs from germline and may be a read error. The chain joins TRBV5-1 to TRBJ2-6; 12 positions match TRBD2. Germline loops: CDR1 SGHRS, CDR2 YFSETQ. The CDR3 runs to 18 residues. The CDR3: CASSLPTSGRTGANVLAF. The CDR3 DNA reads as TGCGCCAGCAGCTTACCGACTAGCGGGAGAACTGGGGCCAACGTCCTGGCTTTC.

Only a few counts were recorded for this clone. The gene calls are TRBV19 and TRBJ2-5; TRBD2 matches at 11 bases. Germline V CDR1 and CDR2: LNHDA, SQIVND (reference sequence). CDR3 length equals 15 residues. The ends lost 2 bases at V and 5 bases at J; junction bases unmatched: 4. In DNA form, the CDR3 reads TGTGCCAGTAGTATAACTAGCGGGAGTATGGAGACCCAGTACTTC. It encodes CASSITSGSMETQYF.

The chain employs TRBV7-3 and TRBJ2-1; perhaps TRBD1 as D (6 bases). Trimming removed 3 bases at V and 9 bases at J, with 15 bases between. This CDR3 region has 14 residues. Germline assignment: CDR1 SGHTA and CDR2 FQGTGA. The CDR3 region is CASSFALLGGEQFF. CDR3 nucleotides: TGTGCCAGCAGCTTCGCCCTACTAGGGGGTGAGCAGTTCTTC.

The chain links TRBV27 to TRBJ2-3, with 8 bases lining up with TRBD2. Germline CDR1 and CDR2: MNHEY and SMNVEV (reference sequence). V lost 5 bases to trimming and J lost 2 bases; unmatched junction nucleotides: 6. The CDR3 is 15 residues long. CDR3 amino acids: CASSGTSFSTDTQYF. DNA for the CDR3: TGTGCCAGCAGTGGGACTAGTTTCTCCACAGATACGCAGTATTTT.